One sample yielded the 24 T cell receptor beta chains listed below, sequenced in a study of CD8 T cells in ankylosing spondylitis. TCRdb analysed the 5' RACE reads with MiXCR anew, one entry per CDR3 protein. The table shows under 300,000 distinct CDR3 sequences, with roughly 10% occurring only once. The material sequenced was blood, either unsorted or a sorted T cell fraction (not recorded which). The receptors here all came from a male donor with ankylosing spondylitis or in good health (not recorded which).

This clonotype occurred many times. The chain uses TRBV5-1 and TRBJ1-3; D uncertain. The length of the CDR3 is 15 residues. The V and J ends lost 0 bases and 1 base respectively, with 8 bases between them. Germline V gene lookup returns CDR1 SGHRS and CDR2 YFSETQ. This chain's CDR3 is CASSLGPSSGNTIYF. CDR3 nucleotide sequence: TGCGCCAGCAGCTTGGGTCCGAGTTCTGGAAACACCATATATTTT.

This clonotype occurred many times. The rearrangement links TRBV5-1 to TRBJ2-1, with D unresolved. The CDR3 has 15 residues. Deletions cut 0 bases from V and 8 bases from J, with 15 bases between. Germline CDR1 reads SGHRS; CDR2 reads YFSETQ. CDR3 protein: CASSLEAGIGDEQFF. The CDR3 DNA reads TGCGCCAGCAGCTTGGAGGCTGGGATTGGGGATGAGCAGTTCTTC.

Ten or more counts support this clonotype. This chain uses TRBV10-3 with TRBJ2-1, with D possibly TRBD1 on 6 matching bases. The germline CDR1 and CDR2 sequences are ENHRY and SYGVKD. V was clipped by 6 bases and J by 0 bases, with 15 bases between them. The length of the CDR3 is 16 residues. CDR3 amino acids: CAIRQPQGSSYNEQFF. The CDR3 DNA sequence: TGTGCCATCAGGCAACCTCAGGGGTCCTCCTACAATGAGCAGTTCTTC.

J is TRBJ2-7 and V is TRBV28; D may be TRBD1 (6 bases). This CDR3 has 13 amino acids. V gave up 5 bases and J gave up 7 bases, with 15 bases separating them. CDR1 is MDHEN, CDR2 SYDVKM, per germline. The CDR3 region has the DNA TGTGCCAGCAGTCGGACAGCAACGGCGGAGCAGTACTTC. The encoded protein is CASSRTATAEQYF.

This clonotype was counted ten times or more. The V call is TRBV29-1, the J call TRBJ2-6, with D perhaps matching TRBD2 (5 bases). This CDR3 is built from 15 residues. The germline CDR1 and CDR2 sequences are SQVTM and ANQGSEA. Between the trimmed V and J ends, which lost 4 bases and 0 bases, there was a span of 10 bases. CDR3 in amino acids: CSVAPGDSGANVLTF. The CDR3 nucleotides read TGCAGCGTTGCCCCCGGGGACTCTGGGGCCAACGTCCTGACTTTC.

The CDR3 DNA is TGTGCCAGCAGCCCGACGCCGGCAGGGGGATACAATGAGCAGTTCTTC. It codes for CASSPTPAGGYNEQFF. The chain combines TRBV7-3 with TRBJ2-1; 7 positions agree with TRBD1. J gave up 4 bases and V 5 bases, and 11 bases lay outside the gene matches. Germline CDR1 reads SGHTA; CDR2 reads FQGTGA. There are 16 residues in the CDR3.

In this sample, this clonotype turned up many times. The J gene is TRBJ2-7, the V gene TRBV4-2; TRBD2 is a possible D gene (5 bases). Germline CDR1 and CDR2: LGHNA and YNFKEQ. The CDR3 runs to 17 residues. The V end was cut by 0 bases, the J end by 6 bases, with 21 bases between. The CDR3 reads CASSQEIKGGLVSEQYF. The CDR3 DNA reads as TGTGCCAGCAGCCAAGAAATAAAAGGAGGTCTAGTGAGCGAGCAGTACTTC.

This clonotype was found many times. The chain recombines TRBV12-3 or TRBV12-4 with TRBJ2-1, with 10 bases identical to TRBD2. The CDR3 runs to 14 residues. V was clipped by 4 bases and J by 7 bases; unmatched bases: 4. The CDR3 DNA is TGTGCCAGCAGTTGGGCTAGCGGGGGAAATGAGCAGTTCTTC. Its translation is CASSWASGGNEQFF.

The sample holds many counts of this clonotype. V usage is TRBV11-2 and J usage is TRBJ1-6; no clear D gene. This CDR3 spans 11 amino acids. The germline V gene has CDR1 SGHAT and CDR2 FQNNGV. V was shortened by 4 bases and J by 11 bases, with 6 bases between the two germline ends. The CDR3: CASSSGTPLHF. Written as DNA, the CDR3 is TGTGCCAGCAGCTCTGGGACACCCCTCCACTTT.

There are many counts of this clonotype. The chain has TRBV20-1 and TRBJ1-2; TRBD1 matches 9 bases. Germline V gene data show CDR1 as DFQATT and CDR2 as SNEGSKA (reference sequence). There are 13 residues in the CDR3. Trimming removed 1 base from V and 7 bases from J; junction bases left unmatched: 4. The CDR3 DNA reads TGCAGTGCTAGAGTACAGGGGGCGGTTGGCTACACCTTC. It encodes CSARVQGAVGYTF.

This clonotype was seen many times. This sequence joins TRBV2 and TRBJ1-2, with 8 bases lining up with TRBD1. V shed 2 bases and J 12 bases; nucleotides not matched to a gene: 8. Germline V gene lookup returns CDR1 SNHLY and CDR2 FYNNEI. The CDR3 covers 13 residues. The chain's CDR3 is CASSEKTGAINTF. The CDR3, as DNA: TGTGCCAGCAGTGAAAAGACAGGGGCTATCAACACCTTC. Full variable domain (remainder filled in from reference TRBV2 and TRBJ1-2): EPEVTQTPSHQVTQMGQEVILRCVPISNHLYFYWYRQILGQKVEFLVSFYNNEISEKSEIFDDQFSVERPDGSNFTLKIRSTKLEDSAMYFCASSEKTGAINTFGSGTRLTVV.

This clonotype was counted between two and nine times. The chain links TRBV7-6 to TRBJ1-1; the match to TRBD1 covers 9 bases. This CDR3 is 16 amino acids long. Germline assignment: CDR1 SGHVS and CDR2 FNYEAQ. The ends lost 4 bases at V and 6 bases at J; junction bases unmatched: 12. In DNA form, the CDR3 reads TGTGCCAGCAGCTCCCCGGCGGGACAGGGCGCCTCTGAAGCTTTCTTT. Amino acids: CASSSPAGQGASEAFF.

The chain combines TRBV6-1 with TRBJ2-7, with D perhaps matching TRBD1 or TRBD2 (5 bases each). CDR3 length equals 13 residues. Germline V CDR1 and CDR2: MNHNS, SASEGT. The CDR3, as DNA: TGTGCAGCAGGCCCGGGGCTTTCCTACGAGCAGTACTTC. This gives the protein CAAGPGLSYEQYF.

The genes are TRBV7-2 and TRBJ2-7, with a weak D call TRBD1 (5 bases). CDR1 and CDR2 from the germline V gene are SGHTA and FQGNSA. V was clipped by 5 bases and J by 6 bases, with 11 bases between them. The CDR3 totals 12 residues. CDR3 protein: CASSHRGREQYF. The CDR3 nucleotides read TGTGCCAGCAGCCATAGGGGTCGCGAGCAGTACTTC.

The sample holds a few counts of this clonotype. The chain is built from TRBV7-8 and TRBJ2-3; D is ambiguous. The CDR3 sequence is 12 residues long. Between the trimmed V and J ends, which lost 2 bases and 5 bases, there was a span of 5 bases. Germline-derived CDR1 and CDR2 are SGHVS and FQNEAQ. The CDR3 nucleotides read TGTGCCAGCAGCTTATCCGAAGATACGCAGTATTTT. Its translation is CASSLSEDTQYF. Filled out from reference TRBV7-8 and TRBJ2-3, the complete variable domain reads GAGVSQSPRYKVAKRGQDVALRCDPISGHVSLFWYQQALGQGPEFLTYFQNEAQLDKSGLPSDRFFAERPEGSVSTLKIQRTQQEDSAVYLCASSLSEDTQYFGPGTRLTVL.

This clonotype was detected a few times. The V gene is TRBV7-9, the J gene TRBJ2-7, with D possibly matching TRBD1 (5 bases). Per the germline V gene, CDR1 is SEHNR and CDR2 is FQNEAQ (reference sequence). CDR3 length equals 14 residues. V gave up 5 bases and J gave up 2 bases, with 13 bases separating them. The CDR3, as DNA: TGTGCCAGCAGCGCAACTCAGGGAACCTACGAGCAGTACTTC. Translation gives CASSATQGTYEQYF. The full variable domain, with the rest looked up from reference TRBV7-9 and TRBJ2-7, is DTGVSQNPRHKITKRGQNVTFRCDPISEHNRLYWYRQTLGQGPEFLTYFQNEAQLEKSRLLSDRFSAERPKGSFSTLEIQRTEQGDSAMYLCASSATQGTYEQYFGPGTRLTVT.

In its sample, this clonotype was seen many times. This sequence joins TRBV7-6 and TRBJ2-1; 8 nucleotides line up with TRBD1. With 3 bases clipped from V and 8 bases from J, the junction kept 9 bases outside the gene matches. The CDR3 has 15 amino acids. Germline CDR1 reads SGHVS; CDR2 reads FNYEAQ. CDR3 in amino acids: CASSLGQEEVHEQFF. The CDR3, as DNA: TGTGCCAGCAGCTTGGGACAGGAGGAAGTGCATGAGCAGTTCTTC. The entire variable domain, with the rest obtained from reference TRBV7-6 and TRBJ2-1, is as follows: GAGVSQSPRYKVTKRGQDVALRCDPISGHVSLYWYRQALGQGPEFLTYFNYEAQQDKSGLPNDRFSAERPEGSISTLTIQRTEQRDSAMYRCASSLGQEEVHEQFFGPGTRLTVL.

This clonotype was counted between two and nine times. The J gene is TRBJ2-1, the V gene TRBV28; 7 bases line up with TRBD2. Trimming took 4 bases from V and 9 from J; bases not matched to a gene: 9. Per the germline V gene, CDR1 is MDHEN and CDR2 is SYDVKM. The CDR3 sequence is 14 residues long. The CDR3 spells CASSSREGHGEQFF. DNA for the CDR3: TGTGCCAGCAGTTCGAGGGAGGGCCATGGTGAGCAGTTCTTC.

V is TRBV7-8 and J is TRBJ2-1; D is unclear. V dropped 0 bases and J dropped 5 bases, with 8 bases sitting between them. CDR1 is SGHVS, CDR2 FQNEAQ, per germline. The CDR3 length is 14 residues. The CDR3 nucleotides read TGTGCCAGCAGCTTAGCGGACGGGCACAATGAGCAGTTCTTC. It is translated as CASSLADGHNEQFF.

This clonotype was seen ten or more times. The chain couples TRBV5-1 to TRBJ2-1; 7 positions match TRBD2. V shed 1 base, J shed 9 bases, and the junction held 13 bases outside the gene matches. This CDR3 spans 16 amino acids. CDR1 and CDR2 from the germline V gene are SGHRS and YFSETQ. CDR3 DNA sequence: TGCGCCAGCAGCTTGCTCGGTCTAGCGGTATCCATTGAGCAGTTCTTC. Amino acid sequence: CASSLLGLAVSIEQFF.

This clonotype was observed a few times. The CDR3 bases are TGTGCCAGCAAAAAATCACTAGCGGGAGAATCCTACAATGAGCAGTTCTTC. This sequence encodes CASKKSLAGESYNEQFF. The chain is built from TRBV27 and TRBJ2-1; 11 bases are a match to TRBD2. Losses at the gene ends were 7 bases for V and 1 base for J; bases not matched to a gene: 9. Germline V gene sequence: CDR1 MNHEY, CDR2 SMNVEV (reference sequence). The CDR3 covers 17 residues.

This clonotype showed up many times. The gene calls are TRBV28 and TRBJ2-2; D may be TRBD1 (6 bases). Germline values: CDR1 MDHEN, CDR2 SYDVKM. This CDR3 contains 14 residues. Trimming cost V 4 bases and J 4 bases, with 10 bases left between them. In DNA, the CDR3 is TGTGCCAGCAGTTCCCCAGGGGCCACCGGGGAGCTGTTTTTT. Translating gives CASSSPGATGELFF. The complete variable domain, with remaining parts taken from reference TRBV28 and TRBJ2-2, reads DVKVTQSSRYLVKRTGEKVFLECVQDMDHENMFWYRQDPGLGLRLIYFSYDVKMKEKGDIPEGYSVSREKKERFSLILESASTNQTSMYLCASSSPGATGELFFGEGSRLTVL.

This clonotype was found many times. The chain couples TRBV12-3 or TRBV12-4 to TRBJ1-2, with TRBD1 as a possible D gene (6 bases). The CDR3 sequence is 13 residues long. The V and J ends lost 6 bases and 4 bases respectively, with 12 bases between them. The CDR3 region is CASSMQGIYGYTF. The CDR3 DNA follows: TGTGCCAGCAGCATGCAGGGGATCTATGGCTACACCTTC.

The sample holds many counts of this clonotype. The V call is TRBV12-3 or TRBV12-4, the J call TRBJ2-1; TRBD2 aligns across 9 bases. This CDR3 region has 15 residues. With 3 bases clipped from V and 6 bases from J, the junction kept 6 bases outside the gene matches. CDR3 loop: CASSFASGGINEQFF. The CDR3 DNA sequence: TGTGCCAGCAGTTTTGCCAGCGGGGGGATCAATGAGCAGTTCTTC.